The 13 T cell receptor beta chains below all came from one sample that was sequenced in a study of beta chain features in type 1 diabetes. Reverse transcribing all isolated RNA meant expressed TCRB transcripts were sequenced. Profiled with immunoSEQ multiplex PCR; TCRdb holds only in-frame clones, not every one. The data show a few hundred thousand clones, approximately 15% seen once. General study results and limits: Shorter TCRB CDR3s, moderately but significantly so, were found in Type 1 diabetes patients in all four CD4+ subsets.

For these TCRs, the target antigens are not known. Sequencing input: naive CD4+ T cells from blood. These receptors came from a man aged 25-45 years with type 1 diabetes.

The rearrangement joins TRBV28 to TRBJ2-1; perhaps TRBD2 as D (7 bases). Trimming shortened V by 6 bases and J by 4 bases, and 19 bases separated the two germline ends. Germline CDR1 and CDR2: MDHEN and SYDVKM. The CDR3 is 16 amino acids. As DNA, the CDR3 is TGTGCCAGCAGCCGCCCAGCGGGACACTCGTACAATGAGCAGTTCTTC. Its protein is CASSRPAGHSYNEQFF.

This chain connects TRBV7-8 to TRBJ2-7, with D possibly TRBD1 on 6 matching bases. This CDR3 is built from 15 residues. Trimming removed 6 bases at V and 3 bases at J, with 18 bases between. Germline V gives CDR1 SGHVS, CDR2 FQNEAQ. In DNA, the CDR3 is TGTGCCAGCAGTAACAGGGAAAGGGCGCTCTACGAGCAGTACTTC. Encoded protein: CASSNRERALYEQYF.

The chain employs TRBV6-5 and TRBJ1-5; D is perhaps TRBD1 (6 bases). The CDR3 runs to 14 residues. The germline gives CDR1 MNHEY, CDR2 SVGAGI. V was shortened by 5 bases and J by 7 bases, with 15 bases between the two germline ends. Here the CDR3 DNA reads TGTGCCAGCAGTCCCGTCACAGGGCCCCAGCCCCAGCATTTT. Translated, it gives CASSPVTGPQPQHF.

J is TRBJ2-1 and V is TRBV18; 10 nucleotides match TRBD2. Germline CDR1 and CDR2: KGHSH and LQKENI. This CDR3 is 14 amino acids long. V gave up 2 bases and J gave up 15 bases; unmatched junction bases: 10. The CDR3 region has the DNA TGTGCCAGCTCACCAAAGCGGGAGGGCCAAAGTGGGTTCTTC. This codes for CASSPKREGQSGFF.

There are a few counts of this clone. This chain connects TRBV28 to TRBJ2-7; tentatively, D is TRBD2 (5 bases). V gave up 10 bases and J gave up 3 bases, with 22 bases separating them. The V gene's germline CDR1 is MDHEN and CDR2 SYDVKM. The CDR3 extends over 15 amino acids. The CDR3 bases are TGTGCCACCCACTACCCTAACGGCGGGTACTACGAGCAGTACTTC. Protein sequence: CATHYPNGGYYEQYF.

The chain has TRBV2 and TRBJ2-1; D is unclear. CDR1 and CDR2 from the germline V gene are SNHLY and FYNNEI. Trimming shortened V by 0 bases and J by 4 bases, and 7 bases separated the two germline ends. The CDR3 sequence is 14 residues long. The CDR3 sequence is CASSEARSYNEQFF. The CDR3 nucleotides read TGTGCCAGCAGTGAAGCGAGGTCATACAATGAGCAGTTCTTC.

This clone turned up a few times. The chain links TRBV10-3 to TRBJ2-1; the match to TRBD2 covers 7 bases. Germline CDR1 ENHRY, CDR2 SYGVKD. The CDR3 length is 15 residues. The junction had 2 bases not matched to a gene; V was cut back by 3 bases and J by 0 bases. In DNA, the CDR3 is TGTGCCATCAGTGACCGCGGGAGCTCCTACAATGAGCAGTTCTTC. It specifies CAISDRGSSYNEQFF.

A note on this clone: The same CDR3 also results from other DNA sequences found in this sample. The chain links TRBV9 to TRBJ2-3; 9 bases map to TRBD2. Germline assignment: CDR1 SGDLS and CDR2 YYNGEE. V lost 0 bases, J lost 2 bases, and 10 bases stayed unmatched. This CDR3 has 18 amino acids. CDR3 amino acids: CASSVDGGLAGFTDTQYF. The CDR3 bases are TGTGCCAGCAGCGTAGATGGGGGGCTAGCGGGATTCACAGATACGCAGTATTTT.

The chain employs TRBV28 and TRBJ2-7; TRBD1 matches at 7 bases. This CDR3 region has 14 residues. Germline CDR1 MDHEN, CDR2 SYDVKM. V lost 6 bases and J lost 0; bases outside the gene matches: 5. The CDR3: CASRRQGNSYEQYF. The CDR3 coding sequence is TGTGCCAGCAGACGACAGGGTAACTCCTACGAGCAGTACTTC.

The chain joins TRBV11-2 to TRBJ2-7, with a possible D match to TRBD1 (6 bases). The germline V gene encodes CDR1 SGHAT and CDR2 FQNNGV. The CDR3 runs 14 residues. V was shortened by 4 bases and J by 0 bases, with 10 bases between the two germline ends. This chain's CDR3 is CASSSDRSSYEQYF. As DNA, the CDR3 is TGTGCCAGCAGCTCCGACAGGAGCTCCTACGAGCAGTACTTC.

The gene calls are TRBV11-3 and TRBJ1-1, with D possibly TRBD1 on 6 matching bases. There are 13 residues in the CDR3. Germline V gives CDR1 SGHNT, CDR2 YENEEA. Between the trimmed V and J ends, which lost 2 bases and 5 bases, there was a span of 9 bases. CDR3 bases: TGTGCCAGCAGCTTATTCCAGGGGACTGAAGCTTTCTTT. Translating it yields CASSLFQGTEAFF.

This chain connects TRBV2 to TRBJ2-5, with D unresolved. Trimming removed 4 bases at V and 7 bases at J, with 10 bases between. Germline V lookup: CDR1 SNHLY, CDR2 FYNNEI. This CDR3 region has 12 residues. The DNA of the CDR3 is TGTGCCAGCAGTGTAACTCGAGGGACCCAGTACTTC. Encoded protein: CASSVTRGTQYF. The variable domain in full, completed from reference TRBV2 and TRBJ2-5, reads EPEVTQTPSHQVTQMGQEVILRCVPISNHLYFYWYRQILGQKVEFLVSFYNNEISEKSEIFDDQFSVERPDGSNFTLKIRSTKLEDSAMYFCASSVTRGTQYFGPGTRLLVL.

This clone was recorded a few times. This rearrangement joins TRBV18 to TRBJ1-2; D is undetermined. The CDR3 is 14 amino acids. The V gene's germline CDR1 is KGHSH and CDR2 LQKENI. V was cut by 6 bases and J by 7 bases, with 18 bases left in between. The CDR3 DNA is TGTGCCAGCTCTCTTGAGGATCTGGTGGGTGGCTACACCTTC. As protein: CASSLEDLVGGYTF.